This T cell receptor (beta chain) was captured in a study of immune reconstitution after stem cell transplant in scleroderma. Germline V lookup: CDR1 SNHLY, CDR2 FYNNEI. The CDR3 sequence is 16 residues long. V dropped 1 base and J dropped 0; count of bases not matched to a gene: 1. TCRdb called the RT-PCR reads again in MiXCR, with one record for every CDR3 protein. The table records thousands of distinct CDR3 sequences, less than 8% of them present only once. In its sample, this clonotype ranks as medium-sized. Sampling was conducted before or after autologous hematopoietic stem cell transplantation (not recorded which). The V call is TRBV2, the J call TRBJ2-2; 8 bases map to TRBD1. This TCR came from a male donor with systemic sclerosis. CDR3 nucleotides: TGTGCCAGCAGTGAAGTGGGACAGGCGAACACCGGGGAGCTGTTTTTT. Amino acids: CASSEVGQANTGELFF.